This T cell receptor (beta chain) was captured by sequencing in a study of blood T cell repertoires in COVID-19 (dated by TCRdb to about 2020). As for the study more broadly: Collaborator samples came from the United States, Italy and Spain and covered acute and convalescent phases of COVID-19. HLA class I and class II types, where available, came from metadata supplied by the sample provider rather than from assay-based typing. A de-identified subject ID, COVID-19 status, age in years and sex were almost always included in the sample metadata. The prospective study material was composed of cDNA or gDNA derived from T cells, B-cell-depleted T cells, or PBMCs. The dataset comprised deeply sampled blood TCRbeta repertoires from subjects exposed to, actively infected with, or recovered from COVID-19. The repertoires were released in a freely available public database intended as a resource for research on the immune response to SARS-CoV-2. The samples were drawn from the first 160 participants of the ongoing ImmuneRACE study and from 1,200 or so subjects provided by 6 global collaborators. Here is what the overall study found, with its caveats: The amount of clinical and demographic metadata varied by source and participant and was provided uncurated.

One collaborating source in Seattle enrolled patients while the patients were actively infected and followed the patients over time throughout the course of disease. Collaborating institutions collected whole blood in K2EDTA tubes following their own protocols. Collaborator samples were shipped for TCRbeta analysis as frozen whole blood, isolated PBMCs, or DNA extracted from either sample type. Regarding this clone: What this receptor recognizes is not known. It has no much larger one-base neighbor in the sample; base qualities were not kept.

TCRbeta CDR3 regions were amplified from genomic DNA by means of the immunoSEQ Assay, a bias-controlled multiplex PCR. The authors' pipeline ran thus. Nucleated cell counts per sample were estimated from amplification of reference gene primers within the assay. Sequence reads were collapsed and filtered to measure the absolute abundance of every unique TCRbeta CDR3 rearrangement. For each sample, productive Simpson clonality was calculated as the square root of Simpson's diversity index across productive rearrangements. In its TCRdb copy, this immuneACCESS table keeps in-frame sequences only and misses some clones. Where compared with another copy, unresolved V genes explain less than half of these, and the others have no known cause. V and J calls and clone size are those listed in that table; D and trimming were worked out from the DNA. The sample table records 90,000 or so clones; less than 95% of these occur just once. 6.5% to 8.5% of the sample is held by the ten biggest clonotypes.

This clonotype was obtained from a man between 18 and 29 years old with COVID-19, enrolled during active disease. The sequenced sample consisted of peripheral blood.

The DNA sequence follows: TGTGCCAGCAGCGCTCAAACAGGGGATTTTAGCAATCAGCCCCAGCATTTT. This sequence encodes CASSAQTGDFSNQPQHF. This sequence uses TRBV6-2 or TRBV6-3 and TRBJ1-5; 7 of the junction bases match TRBD1. CDR1 MNHEY and CDR2 SVGEGT are derived from the germline V gene. Trimming accounts for 6 bases at V and 0 bases at J, while the number of junction bases matched to no gene is 11. From cysteine to phenylalanine, the CDR3 is 17 amino acids long. CDR3 DNA only is kept here, 51 bases in frame from base 1.